This TCR beta chain was observed in a study of cytomegalovirus exposure and HLA in healthy donors. The CDR3 loop spans 14 amino acids. Between the trimmed V and J ends, which lost 6 bases and 3 bases, there was a span of 14 bases. Per the germline V gene, CDR1 is MDHEN and CDR2 is SYDVKM. General study results and limits: The study designated around 150 TCR beta chains cytomegalovirus-associated. The authors later linked a missense DCLRE1C variant to TCR beta V- and J-gene trimming.

The primer mix had 60 Vbeta and 13 Jbeta primers. Assay: immunoSEQ multiplex PCR; the TCRdb copy retains only in-frame clones and omits some. The profile shows more than 150,000 clones, about 80% of them singletons. Comments on this clone: What it recognizes is unknown.

The origin of this receptor is a woman in her forties or fifties in good health and CMV-seropositive. This chain joins TRBV28 and TRBJ1-1, with D maybe TRBD1 (5 bases). The sequenced sample consisted of PBMCs. The CDR3 DNA sequence: TGTGCCAGCAGGCGGGGCGCGAGGGACACTGAAGCTTTCTTT. Residues: CASRRGARDTEAFF. Together with reference TRBV28 and TRBJ1-1, the CDR3 gives the full variable domain: DVKVTQSSRYLVKRTGEKVFLECVQDMDHENMFWYRQDPGLGLRLIYFSYDVKMKEKGDIPEGYSVSREKKERFSLILESASTNQTSMYLCASRRGARDTEAFFGQGTRLTVV.